The subject of this entry is one T cell receptor (beta chain). Its antigen is still unknown. The V gene lost 6 bases and the J gene lost 3 bases, with 12 bases spanning the gap. The CDR3 covers 14 residues. Germline CDR1 and CDR2: MNHEY and SVGAGI. UMIs were added to TCR cDNA along with a universal primer site when it was made by 5'RACE template switching. TCRdb re-called the 5' RACE reads through MiXCR, storing one row per CDR3 protein. The sample lists some 150,000 distinct CDR3 sequences, 8% to 13% occurring once. This specimen belongs to a study of T cells after yellow fever vaccination. The wider study: When fractions had low cell numbers, they were prepared with SMART-Seq v4 Ultra Low Input.

Broader study findings: It was a small share of clonotypes that appeared in both CD4 and CD8 compartments.

This clonotype was sampled from a man younger than 30 who received the YFV17D yellow fever vaccine. This chain connects TRBV6-5 to TRBJ2-1; TRBD2 might be the D (5 bases). The material sequenced was CD8+ T cells sorted from PBMCs, taken 15 days after the yellow fever booster vaccination. The CDR3 loop reads CASRVTGSYNEQFF. The DNA for the CDR3 is TGTGCCAGCAGAGTTACGGGGAGCTACAATGAGCAGTTCTTC.